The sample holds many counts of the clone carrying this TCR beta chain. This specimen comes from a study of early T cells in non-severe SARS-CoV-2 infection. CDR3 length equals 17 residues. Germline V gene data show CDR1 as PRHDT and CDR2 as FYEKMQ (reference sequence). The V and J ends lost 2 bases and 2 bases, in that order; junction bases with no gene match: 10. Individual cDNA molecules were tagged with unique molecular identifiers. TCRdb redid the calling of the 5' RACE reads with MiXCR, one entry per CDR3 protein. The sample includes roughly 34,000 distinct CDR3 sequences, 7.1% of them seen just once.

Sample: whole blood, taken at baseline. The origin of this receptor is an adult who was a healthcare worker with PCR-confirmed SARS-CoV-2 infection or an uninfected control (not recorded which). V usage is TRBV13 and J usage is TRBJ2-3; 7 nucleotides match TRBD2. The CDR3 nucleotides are TGTGCCAGCAGCTTAAAAGGGGCGGGAGAGTTCACAGATACGCAGTATTTT. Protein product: CASSLKGAGEFTDTQYF. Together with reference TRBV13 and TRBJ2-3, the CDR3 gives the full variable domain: AAGVIQSPRHLIKEKRETATLKCYPIPRHDTVYWYQQGPGQDPQFLISFYEKMQSDKGSIPDRFSAQQFSDYHSELNMSSLELGDSALYFCASSLKGAGEFTDTQYFGPGTRLTVL.